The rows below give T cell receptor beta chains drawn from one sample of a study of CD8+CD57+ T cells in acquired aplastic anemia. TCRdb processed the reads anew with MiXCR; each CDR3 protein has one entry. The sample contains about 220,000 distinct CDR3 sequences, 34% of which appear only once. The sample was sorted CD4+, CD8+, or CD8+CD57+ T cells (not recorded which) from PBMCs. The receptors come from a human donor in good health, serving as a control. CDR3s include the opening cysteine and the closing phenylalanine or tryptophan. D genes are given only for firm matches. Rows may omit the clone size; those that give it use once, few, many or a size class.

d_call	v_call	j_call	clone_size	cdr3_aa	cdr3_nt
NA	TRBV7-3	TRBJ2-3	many	CASSSTRLEVQYF	TGTGCCAGCAGCTCCACCCGGCTGGAGGTACAGTATTTT
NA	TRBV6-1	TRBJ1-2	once	CASMGGLYGYTF	TGTGCCAGCATGGGAGGCCTCTATGGCTACACCTTC
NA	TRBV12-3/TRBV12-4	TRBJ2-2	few	CASSQTTGELFF	TGTGCCAGCAGTCAGACCACCGGGGAGCTGTTTTTT
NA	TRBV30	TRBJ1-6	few	CAWINNRFNSPLHF	TGTGCCTGGATCAACAACCGGTTTAATTCACCCCTCCACTTT
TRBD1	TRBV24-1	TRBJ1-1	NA	CATSQSTGVKRPVAFF	TGTGCCACTAGTCAGTCGACAGGGGTTAAGCGCCCTGTAGCTTTCTTT
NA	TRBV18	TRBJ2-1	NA	CASSLTGDNEQFF	TGTGCCAGCTCACTGACTGGGGACAATGAGCAGTTCTTC
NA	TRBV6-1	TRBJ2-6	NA	CASSSSGRLVRPGANVLTF	TGTGCCAGCTCCTCCTCGGGGCGACTCGTGCGGCCTGGGGCCAACGTCCTGACTTTC
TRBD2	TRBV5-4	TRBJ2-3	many	CASSFTSGTDTQYF	TGTGCCAGCAGCTTTACTAGCGGCACAGATACGCAGTATTTT
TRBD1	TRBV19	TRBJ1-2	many	CASRDRETFNYGYTF	TGTGCCAGTAGGGACAGGGAGACTTTTAACTATGGCTACACCTTC
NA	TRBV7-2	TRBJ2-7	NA	CASSPGWEQYF	TGTGCCAGCAGCCCGGGATGGGAGCAGTACTTC
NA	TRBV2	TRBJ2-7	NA	CASSKQIHIYEQYF	TGTGCCAGCAGTAAACAGATACACATCTACGAGCAGTACTTC
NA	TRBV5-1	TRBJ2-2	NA	CASSLSTANTGELFF	TGCGCCAGCAGCTTGAGCACGGCGAACACCGGGGAGCTGTTTTTT
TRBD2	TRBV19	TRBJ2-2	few	CASSSLGRWIDGELFF	TGTGCCAGTAGTAGTCTCGGGAGGTGGATAGACGGGGAGCTGTTTTTT
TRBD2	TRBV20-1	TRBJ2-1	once	CSARESSGTSNNERFF	TGCAGTGCTAGAGAGTCCTCCGGGACTAGCAACAATGAGCGGTTCTTC
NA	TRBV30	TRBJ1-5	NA	CAWSNVYSNQPQHF	TGTGCCTGGAGCAATGTTTATAGCAATCAGCCCCAGCATTTT
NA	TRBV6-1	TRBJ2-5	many	CASSFQWETQYF	TGTGCCAGCAGTTTCCAATGGGAGACCCAGTACTTC
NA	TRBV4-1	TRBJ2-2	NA	CASSQFEWNTGELFF	TGCGCCAGCAGCCAGTTTGAGTGGAACACCGGGGAGCTGTTTTTT
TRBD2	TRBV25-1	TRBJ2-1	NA	CASSGWTSGEGYEQFF	TGTGCCAGCAGTGGGTGGACTAGCGGGGAGGGGTATGAGCAGTTCTTC
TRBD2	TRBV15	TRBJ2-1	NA	CATSRAGGAYNEQFF	TGTGCCACCAGCAGAGCGGGAGGGGCCTACAATGAGCAGTTCTTC
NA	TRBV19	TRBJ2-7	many	CASSIIQGRDGDYEQYF	TGTGCCAGTAGTATTATCCAGGGGAGGGATGGGGACTACGAGCAGTACTTC
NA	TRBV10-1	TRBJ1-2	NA	CASRRATNYGYTF	TGTGCCAGCAGGAGGGCGACCAACTATGGCTACACCTTC
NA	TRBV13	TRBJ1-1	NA	CASSLGKGIAEAFF	TGTGCCAGCAGCTTAGGCAAGGGGATCGCTGAAGCTTTCTTT
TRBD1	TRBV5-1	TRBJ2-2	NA	CASSPWTGVMAGELFF	TGCGCCAGCTCTCCCTGGACAGGGGTGATGGCCGGGGAGCTGTTTTTT
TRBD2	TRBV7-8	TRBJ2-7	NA	CASSNGLAGGYEQYF	TGTGCCAGCAGCAATGGACTAGCGGGGGGTTACGAGCAGTACTTC
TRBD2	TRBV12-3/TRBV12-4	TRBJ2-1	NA	CASSSGLAHLSSYNEQFF	TGTGCCAGCAGTTCGGGACTAGCGCACTTGAGCTCCTACAATGAGCAGTTCTTC
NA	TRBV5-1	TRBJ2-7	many	CASGSSSYEQYF	TGCGCCAGCGGATCTAGCTCCTACGAGCAGTACTTC
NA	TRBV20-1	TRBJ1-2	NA	CSANVRGGGYTF	TGCAGTGCAAACGTACGGGGAGGCGGCTACACCTTC
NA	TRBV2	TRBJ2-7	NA	CASSERWSSYEQYF	TGTGCCAGCAGTGAAAGGTGGAGCTCCTACGAGCAGTACTTC
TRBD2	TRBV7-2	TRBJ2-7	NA	CASSPSGSYEQYF	TGTGCCAGCAGCCCTAGCGGAAGCTACGAGCAGTACTTC
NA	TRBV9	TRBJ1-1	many	CASSSNYLMGAEAFF	TGTGCCAGCAGCTCCAACTATTTAATGGGAGCAGAAGCTTTCTTT
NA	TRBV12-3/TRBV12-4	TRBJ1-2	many	CASSDTGRRSYGYTF	TGTGCCAGCAGCGATACAGGGCGTCGAAGCTATGGCTACACCTTC
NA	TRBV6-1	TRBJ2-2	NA	CASSPPGGLGTGELFF	TGTGCCAGCAGCCCCCCAGGAGGGCTTGGGACCGGGGAGCTGTTTTTT
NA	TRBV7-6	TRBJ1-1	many	CASKELYTEAFF	TGTGCCAGCAAAGAGCTTTACACTGAAGCTTTCTTT
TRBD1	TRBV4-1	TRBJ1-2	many	CASSQAGQGPLNGYTF	TGCGCCAGCAGCCAAGCGGGACAGGGCCCCCTCAATGGCTACACCTTC
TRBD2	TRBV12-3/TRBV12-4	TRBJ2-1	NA	CASAPRWRLAGVNEQFF	TGTGCCAGCGCTCCCCGGTGGAGACTAGCGGGAGTCAATGAGCAGTTCTTC
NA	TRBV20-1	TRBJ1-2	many	CSARVAHRSEGYTF	TGCAGTGCTAGAGTTGCGCATCGCAGTGAGGGCTACACCTTC
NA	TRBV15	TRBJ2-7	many	CATSRDLGDSYEQYF	TGTGCCACCAGCAGAGATCTCGGGGACTCCTACGAGCAGTACTTC
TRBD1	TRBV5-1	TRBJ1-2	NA	CASSSSFPGQGQANYGYTF	TGCGCCAGCAGCTCCAGCTTCCCGGGACAGGGGCAAGCTAACTATGGCTACACCTTC
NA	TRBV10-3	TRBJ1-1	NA	CATHQGKNTEALF	TGTGCCACGCACCAGGGGAAGAACACTGAGGCTCTCTTT
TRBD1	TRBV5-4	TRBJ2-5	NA	CASRRQGAEQETQYF	TGTGCCAGCAGACGACAGGGGGCGGAACAAGAGACCCAGTACTTC
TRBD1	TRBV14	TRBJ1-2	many	CASSQGQGDYGYTF	TGTGCCAGCAGCCAGGGACAGGGCGACTATGGCTACACCTTC
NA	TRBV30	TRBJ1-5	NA	CAWSGQNGQPQHF	TGTGCCTGGAGTGGTCAAAATGGCCAGCCCCAGCATTTT
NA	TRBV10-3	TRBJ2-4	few	CASSLVAGLLAKNIQYF	TGTGCCAGCAGTTTGGTCGCAGGTCTATTAGCCAAAAACATTCAGTACTTC
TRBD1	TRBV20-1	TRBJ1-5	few	CSAADRTQPQHF	TGCAGTGCCGCGGACAGGACACAGCCCCAGCATTTT
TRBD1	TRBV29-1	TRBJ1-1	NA	CSVTGTGNTEAFF	TGCAGCGTAACCGGGACAGGGAACACTGAAGCTTTCTTT
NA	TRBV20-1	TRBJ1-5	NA	CSARSSSGGDQPQHF	TGCAGTGCTAGAAGTTCCAGCGGTGGCGATCAGCCCCAGCATTTT
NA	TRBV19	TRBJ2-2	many	CASSPRTRTGELFF	TGTGCCAGTAGTCCTCGGACCCGCACCGGGGAGCTGTTTTTT
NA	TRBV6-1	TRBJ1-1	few	CASNKISRGATEAFF	TGTGCCAGCAACAAAATTTCTAGGGGAGCGACTGAAGCTTTCTTT
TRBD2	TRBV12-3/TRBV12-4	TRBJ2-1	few	CASSHTGGRWNEQFF	TGTGCCAGCAGTCATACGGGAGGGCGATGGAATGAGCAGTTCTTC
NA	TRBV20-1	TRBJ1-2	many	CSAPGYGYTF	TGCAGTGCTCCGGGCTATGGCTACACCTTC
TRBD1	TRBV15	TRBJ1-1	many	CATSSWTGISGTEAFF	TGTGCCACCAGCAGCTGGACAGGAATCTCTGGCACTGAAGCTTTCTTT